The 32 T cell receptor beta chains presented below share a single source sample, sequenced in a study of blood T cell repertoires in COVID-19. Method: immunoSEQ multiplex PCR; TCRdb's copy keeps in-frame clones and lacks some. The table lists 85,000 to 90,000 clones, roughly four fifths of them singletons. Sample: peripheral blood. Receptors originate from a woman over 75 with acute or convalescent COVID-19.

The rearrangement joins TRBV6-5 to TRBJ2-7; D may be TRBD2 (5 bases). V dropped 4 bases and J dropped 5 bases, with 6 bases sitting between them. The CDR3 loop spans 11 amino acids. The V gene's germline CDR1 is MNHEY and CDR2 SVGAGI. CDR3 region: CASSSADEQYF. The CDR3 nucleotides are TGTGCCAGCAGTTCAGCGGACGAGCAGTACTTC.

Remarks on this clone: Other DNA variants within this sample encode the same CDR3. This chain connects TRBV6-6 to TRBJ1-5; D remains ambiguous. This CDR3 is built from 10 residues. V lost 7 bases to trimming and J lost 7 bases, with 5 bases between them. Germline CDR1 is MNHNY and CDR2 is SVGAGI (reference sequence). Here the CDR3 DNA reads TGTGCCAGCAACAAACAGCCCCAGCATTTT. It translates to CASNKQPQHF.

The CDR3 coding sequence is TGCGCCAGCAGCTTGGTCGACGGGGGCTACACCTTC. Protein product: CASSLVDGGYTF. The V call is TRBV5-1, the J call TRBJ1-2; the D is unclear. The CDR3 runs to 12 residues. CDR1 and CDR2 (germline): SGHRS, YFSETQ. Trimming left V 0 bases short and J 8 bases short, with 8 bases between.

For this clone: Other DNA sequences in the sample encode the same CDR3. V is TRBV6-5 and J is TRBJ1-1, with 8 bases lining up with TRBD1. Germline values: CDR1 MNHEY, CDR2 SVGAGI. The CDR3 runs to 15 residues. J lost 0 bases, V lost 4 bases, and 4 bases had no gene match. The CDR3 region has the DNA TGTGCCAGCAGTTCTGGACAGGGAATGAACACTGAAGCTTTCTTT. Residues: CASSSGQGMNTEAFF.

This rearrangement joins TRBV3-1 (or the pseudogene TRBV3-2) to TRBJ2-7; TRBD1 matches 7 bases. The CDR3 totals 13 residues. After removal of 4 bases from V and 2 bases from J, the junction contained 2 bases not matched to a gene. From germline, CDR1 is LGHDT and CDR2 YNNKEL (reference sequence). The CDR3 region is CASSPGTAYEQYF. CDR3 DNA sequence: TGTGCCAGCAGCCCCGGGACAGCCTACGAGCAGTACTTC.

This CDR3 is CASRIGDSQETQYF. The CDR3, as DNA: TGTGCCAGCAGGATTGGGGACAGCCAAGAGACCCAGTACTTC. This chain links TRBV11-2 with TRBJ2-5, with TRBD1 identical over 7 bases. J was trimmed by 1 base and V by 6 bases; bases with no gene match: 5. The CDR3 covers 14 residues. Germline CDR1 and CDR2: SGHAT and FQNNGV. Looking up the rest from reference TRBV11-2 and TRBJ2-5 gives the full variable domain: EAGVAQSPRYKIIEKRQSVAFWCNPISGHATLYWYQQILGQGPKLLIQFQNNGVVDDSQLPKDRFSAERLKGVDSTLKIQPAKLEDSAVYLCASRIGDSQETQYFGPGTRLLVL.

This sequence joins TRBV27 and TRBJ2-1, with D possibly being TRBD2 (5 bases). Germline CDR1 is MNHEY and CDR2 is SMNVEV (reference sequence). V was cut by 1 base and J by 1 base, with 8 bases left in between. The CDR3 has 15 amino acids. The CDR3 DNA follows: TGTGCCAGCAGTTTATTGGAGGCATCCTACAATGAGCAGTTCTTC. Its protein is CASSLLEASYNEQFF.

The CDR3 is CASSQVEGVGNQPQHF. DNA for the CDR3: TGCGCCAGCAGCCAAGTCGAGGGTGTCGGCAATCAGCCCCAGCATTTT. The J gene is TRBJ1-5, the V gene TRBV4-1; D unresolved. This CDR3 spans 16 amino acids. Per germline, CDR1 MGHRA and CDR2 YSYEKL. V lost 1 base to trimming and J lost 2 bases, with 12 bases between them.

The V gene is TRBV11-3, the J gene TRBJ2-3; 7 bases line up with TRBD1. The CDR3 is 13 residues long. CDR1 and CDR2 (germline): SGHNT, YENEEA. V was pared by 5 bases and J by 6 bases, with 5 bases of the junction left unmatched. The CDR3: CASSQTGKDTQYF. CDR3 coding DNA: TGTGCCAGCAGCCAGACAGGGAAGGATACGCAGTATTTT.

This clone was seen only a few times. V usage is TRBV6-5 and J usage is TRBJ2-1; D is possibly TRBD2 (6 bases). V lost 11 bases to trimming and J lost 2 bases, with 19 bases between them. This CDR3 spans 15 amino acids. Germline V gene lookup returns CDR1 MNHEY and CDR2 SVGAGI. The CDR3 bases are TGTGCCGCACGACCCCGGGAGAAAGCCTACAATGAGCAGTTCTTC. Encoded protein: CAARPREKAYNEQFF.

V usage is TRBV9 and J usage is TRBJ1-1, with a weak D call TRBD1 (6 bases). This CDR3 spans 15 amino acids. Germline loops: CDR1 SGDLS, CDR2 YYNGEE. Trimming removed 4 bases at V and 1 base at J, with 14 bases between. The chain's CDR3 is CASSPQGGGNTEAFF. The CDR3 DNA reads as TGTGCCAGCAGCCCACAGGGAGGGGGGAACACTGAAGCTTTCTTT.

The rearrangement uses TRBV5-1 and TRBJ2-7, with D tentatively TRBD1 (6 bases). Trimming stripped 0 bases from V and 4 bases from J, with 8 bases between. The CDR3 extends over 13 amino acids. Germline CDR1 and CDR2: SGHRS and YFSETQ. Written as DNA, the CDR3 is TGCGCCAGCAGCTTGGGGGGGACATACGAGCAGTACTTC. It yields the protein CASSLGGTYEQYF.

The gene calls are TRBV6-5 and TRBJ1-5; tentatively, D is TRBD1 (5 bases). The germline gives CDR1 MNHEY, CDR2 SVGAGI. The germline V and J ends were trimmed by 5 bases and 2 bases, with 7 bases remaining between them. The CDR3 runs to 13 residues. CDR3 loop: CASSLRGNQPQHF. DNA of the CDR3: TGTGCCAGCAGTCTCAGGGGCAATCAGCCCCAGCATTTT.

The V gene is TRBV7-9, the J gene TRBJ2-2; weak D call: TRBD1 (6 bases). V lost 2 bases, J lost 6 bases, and 13 bases lay in between. Germline V gives CDR1 SEHNR, CDR2 FQNEAQ (reference sequence). The CDR3 has 15 amino acids. As DNA, the CDR3 is TGTGCCAGCAGCTTACGGGCAGGGGATTCCGGGGAGCTGTTTTTT. This codes for CASSLRAGDSGELFF.

The CDR3 DNA follows: TGTGCCAGCAGTTTGGGGGCGTTGACCCTCCACTTT. Translation: CASSLGALTLHF. The rearrangement joins TRBV12-3 or TRBV12-4 to TRBJ1-6; possibly TRBD1 for D (6 bases). V lost 3 bases and J lost 14, with 11 bases in between. The CDR3 consists of 12 residues.

The CDR3: CASSFFSGGRGHYGYTF. CDR3 nucleotide sequence: TGTGCCAGCAGTTTTTTTTCTGGCGGTAGGGGCCACTATGGCTACACCTTC. The chain couples TRBV28 to TRBJ1-2, with a weak D call TRBD1 (5 bases). The CDR3 has 17 amino acids. Germline loops: CDR1 MDHEN, CDR2 SYDVKM. Trimming removed 3 bases at V and 3 bases at J, with 20 bases between.

The chain couples TRBV27 to TRBJ1-5; 7 bases are a match to TRBD1. The trim removed 6 bases at V and 2 bases at J, leaving 10 bases unmatched. CDR3 length: 16 amino acids. Germline V gene lookup returns CDR1 MNHEY and CDR2 SMNVEV (reference sequence). As DNA, the CDR3 is TGTGCCAGCAGGCTTACCGGGACAGTGGGCAATCAGCCCCAGCATTTT. This encodes CASRLTGTVGNQPQHF.

The CDR3: CASSLVGVTNEKLFF. The CDR3 DNA reads as TGTGCCAGCAGCTTGGTCGGAGTTACTAATGAAAAACTGTTTTTT. The V gene is TRBV7-8, the J gene TRBJ1-4; D gene ambiguous. V was trimmed by 3 bases and J by 2 bases, leaving 10 bases between them. Germline CDR1 and CDR2: SGHVS and FQNEAQ. This CDR3 has 15 amino acids.

This clone was found a few times. The rearrangement links TRBV20-1 to TRBJ1-5; TRBD1 is a possible D gene (5 bases). V lost 3 bases to trimming and J lost 1 base, with 22 bases between them. Germline values: CDR1 DFQATT, CDR2 SNEGSKA (reference sequence). This CDR3 is built from 18 residues. Here the CDR3 DNA reads TGCAGTGCTAGTGTGATGGGGGACCCCCGGGGGAGCAATCAGCCCCAGCATTTT. Translated: CSASVMGDPRGSNQPQHF.

This sequence joins TRBV11-1 and TRBJ2-1; TRBD2 might be the D (6 bases). V lost 5 bases and J 6 bases, leaving 17 bases between the germline ends. This CDR3 has 15 residues. CDR1 is SGHAT, CDR2 FQDESV, per germline (reference sequence). The CDR3 loop is CASSPWGELGNEQFF. CDR3 coding DNA: TGTGCCAGCAGCCCATGGGGGGAACTGGGCAATGAGCAGTTCTTC.

CDR3 in DNA: TGTGCCAGCAGTTACTCGATCAGAGGCGGACTGTTTTTT. This codes for CASSYSIRGGLFF. J is TRBJ1-4 and V is TRBV6-5; no definite D call. Trimming cost V 0 bases and J 13 bases, with 12 bases left between them. The CDR3 covers 13 residues. Germline CDR1 is MNHEY and CDR2 is SVGAGI.

The rearrangement uses TRBV6-1 and TRBJ1-6; 7 bases are shared with TRBD1. The CDR3 runs to 18 residues. Per the germline V gene, CDR1 is MNHNS and CDR2 is SASEGT. V shed 4 bases and J 6 bases; nucleotides not matched to a gene: 15. In DNA form, the CDR3 reads TGTGCCAGCAGTGCATCCCCGTCGACAGGGCCTTTTAATTCACCCCTCCACTTT. The encoded protein is CASSASPSTGPFNSPLHF.

This rearrangement joins TRBV5-1 to TRBJ2-5; 11 bases are shared with TRBD1. This CDR3 has 13 residues. CDR1 is SGHRS and CDR2 is YFSETQ in the germline V gene. V dropped 4 bases and J dropped 5; count of bases not matched to a gene: 1. CDR3 coding DNA: TGCGCCAGCAGCGGACAGGGGGCGGAGACCCAGTACTTC. Residues: CASSGQGAETQYF.

This clone was detected once. This rearrangement joins TRBV28 to TRBJ2-5, with 7 nucleotides matching TRBD1. This CDR3 is 14 amino acids long. CDR1 and CDR2 from the germline V gene are MDHEN and SYDVKM. The V segment lost 4 bases and the J segment 2 bases; nucleotides outside the gene matches: 4. CDR3 bases: TGTGCCAGCAGTTCGGGACAGAGACAAGAGACCCAGTACTTC. Translating gives CASSSGQRQETQYF.

The gene calls are TRBV19 and TRBJ2-7; D may be TRBD1 (5 bases). The CDR3 is 15 residues long. Germline values: CDR1 LNHDA, CDR2 SQIVND (reference sequence). Trimming took off 8 bases at V and 1 base at J, with 18 bases between the two ends. The CDR3 DNA sequence: TGTGCCAGTGGCGCCCAGGGTGAGCCATCCTACGAGCAGTACTTC. Translated: CASGAQGEPSYEQYF.

The rearrangement uses TRBV3-1 (or the pseudogene TRBV3-2) and TRBJ2-7; 7 bases line up with TRBD2. The CDR3 runs to 14 residues. With 4 bases clipped from V and 5 bases from J, the junction kept 8 bases outside the gene matches. Per germline, CDR1 LGHDT and CDR2 YNNKEL (reference sequence). CDR3 amino acids: CASSRGGSTNEQYF. The CDR3 DNA reads as TGTGCCAGCAGCCGGGGCGGGAGTACTAACGAGCAGTACTTC.

J is TRBJ1-4 and V is TRBV6-6; D is possibly TRBD1 (5 bases). CDR3 length: 13 amino acids. Germline CDR1 is MNHNY and CDR2 is SVGAGI (reference sequence). The germline V and J ends were trimmed by 5 bases and 8 bases, with 12 bases remaining between them. CDR3 sequence reads: CASSPGGGEKLFF. CDR3 nucleotides: TGTGCCAGCAGTCCGGGGGGAGGAGAAAAACTGTTTTTT.

This rearrangement joins TRBV28 to TRBJ2-7; TRBD1 is a possible D gene (6 bases). This CDR3 region has 12 residues. Germline loops: CDR1 MDHEN, CDR2 SYDVKM. V was shortened by 8 bases and J by 3 bases, with 11 bases between the two germline ends. CDR3 DNA sequence: TGTGCCAGCTCACAGGGTAGCTACGAGCAGTACTTC. This codes for CASSQGSYEQYF.

This CDR3 is CASSLQGGYEQYF. Written as DNA, the CDR3 is TGCGCCAGCAGCTTGCAGGGTGGGTACGAGCAGTACTTC. The chain is built from TRBV5-1 and TRBJ2-7; D might be TRBD1 (5 bases). The CDR3 length is 13 residues. Germline V gene sequence: CDR1 SGHRS, CDR2 YFSETQ. Trimming shortened V by 1 base and J by 4 bases, and 9 bases separated the two germline ends.

Worth noting for this clone: One junction end disagrees with the germline gene, perhaps due to a read error. The rearrangement joins TRBV5-1 to TRBJ2-5; weak D call: TRBD1 (7 bases). The germline gives CDR1 SGHRS, CDR2 YFSETQ. CDR3 length equals 14 residues. CDR3 sequence (DNA): TGCGCCAGCGGAAAAGCAGGGGGGCCAGAGAACCAGTACTTC. This translates into CASGKAGGPENQYF.

This sequence joins TRBV3-1 (or the pseudogene TRBV3-2) and TRBJ2-5; 8 bases are shared with TRBD2. CDR3 length: 17 amino acids. V lost 1 base, J lost 4 bases, and 11 bases stayed unmatched. Germline V gives CDR1 LGHDT, CDR2 YNNKEL (reference sequence). This chain's CDR3 is CASSQGLTSGPPETQYF. In nucleotides, the CDR3 is TGTGCCAGCAGCCAAGGTCTCACTAGCGGTCCACCAGAGACCCAGTACTTC.

The chain combines TRBV6-1 with TRBJ1-2; a weak D match, TRBD1 (5 bases). From germline, CDR1 is MNHNS and CDR2 SASEGT. V was trimmed by 2 bases and J by 7 bases, leaving 11 bases between them. The CDR3 has 13 amino acids. The CDR3 sequence is CASSERFGGGYTF. CDR3 nucleotides: TGTGCCAGCAGTGAAAGGTTCGGGGGTGGCTACACCTTC.